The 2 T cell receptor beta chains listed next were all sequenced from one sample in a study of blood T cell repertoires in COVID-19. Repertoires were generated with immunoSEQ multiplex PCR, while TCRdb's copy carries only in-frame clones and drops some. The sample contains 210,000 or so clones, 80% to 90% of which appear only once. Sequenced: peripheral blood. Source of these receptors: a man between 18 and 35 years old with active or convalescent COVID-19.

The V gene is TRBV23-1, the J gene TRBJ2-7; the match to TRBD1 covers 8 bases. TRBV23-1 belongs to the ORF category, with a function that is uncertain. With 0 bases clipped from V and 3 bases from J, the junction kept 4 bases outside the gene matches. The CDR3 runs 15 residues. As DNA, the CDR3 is TGCGCCAGCAGTCAATCGACAGGGGAAGGCTACGAGCAGTACTTC. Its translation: CASSQSTGEGYEQYF.

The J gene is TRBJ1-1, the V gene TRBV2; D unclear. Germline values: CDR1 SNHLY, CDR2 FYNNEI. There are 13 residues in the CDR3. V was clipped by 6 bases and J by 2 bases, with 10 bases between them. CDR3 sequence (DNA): TGTGCCAGCAGCCTGACACCTAACACTGAAGCTTTCTTT. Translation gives CASSLTPNTEAFF.